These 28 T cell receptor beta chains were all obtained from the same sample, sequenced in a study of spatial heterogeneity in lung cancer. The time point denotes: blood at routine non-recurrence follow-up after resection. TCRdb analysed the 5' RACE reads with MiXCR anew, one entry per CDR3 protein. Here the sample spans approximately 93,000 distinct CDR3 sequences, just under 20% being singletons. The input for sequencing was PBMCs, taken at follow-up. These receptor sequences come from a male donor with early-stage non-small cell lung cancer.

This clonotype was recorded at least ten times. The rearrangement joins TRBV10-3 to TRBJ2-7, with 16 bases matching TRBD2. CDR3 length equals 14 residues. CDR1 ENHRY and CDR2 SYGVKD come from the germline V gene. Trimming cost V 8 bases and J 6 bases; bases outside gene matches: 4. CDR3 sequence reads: CAIGTSGRAREQYF. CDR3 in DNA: TGTGCCATCGGGACTAGCGGGAGGGCCCGCGAGCAGTACTTC.

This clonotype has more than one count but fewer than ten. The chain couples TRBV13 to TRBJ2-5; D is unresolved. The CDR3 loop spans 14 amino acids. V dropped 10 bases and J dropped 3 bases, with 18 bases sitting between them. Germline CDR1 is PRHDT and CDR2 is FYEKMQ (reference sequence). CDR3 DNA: TGTGCCACCGGAGTTGGTGGGAAGGAAGAGACCCAGTACTTC. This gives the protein CATGVGGKEETQYF.

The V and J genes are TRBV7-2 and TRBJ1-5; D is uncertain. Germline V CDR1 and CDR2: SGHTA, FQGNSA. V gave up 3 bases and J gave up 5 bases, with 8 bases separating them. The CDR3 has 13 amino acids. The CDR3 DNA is TGTGCCAGCAGCTTCGGGGTCTATCAGCCCCAGCATTTT. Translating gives CASSFGVYQPQHF.

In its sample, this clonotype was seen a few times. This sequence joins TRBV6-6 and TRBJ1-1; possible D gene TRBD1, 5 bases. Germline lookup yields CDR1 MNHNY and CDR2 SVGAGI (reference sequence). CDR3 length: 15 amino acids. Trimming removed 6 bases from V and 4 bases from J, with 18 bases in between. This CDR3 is CASSTVVGEATEAFF. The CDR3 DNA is TGTGCCAGCAGCACCGTGGTGGGGGAGGCCACTGAAGCTTTCTTT.

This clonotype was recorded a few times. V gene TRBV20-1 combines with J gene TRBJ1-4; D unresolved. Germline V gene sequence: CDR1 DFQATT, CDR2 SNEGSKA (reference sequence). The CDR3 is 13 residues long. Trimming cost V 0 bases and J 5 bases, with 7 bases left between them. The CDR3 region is CSARDTANEKLFF. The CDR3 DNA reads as TGCAGTGCTAGAGACACGGCGAATGAAAAACTGTTTTTT.

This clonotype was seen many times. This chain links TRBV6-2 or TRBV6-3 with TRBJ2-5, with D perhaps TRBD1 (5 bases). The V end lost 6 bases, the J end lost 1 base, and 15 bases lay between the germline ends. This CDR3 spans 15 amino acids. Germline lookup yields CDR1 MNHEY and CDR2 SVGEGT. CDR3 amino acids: CASSHGGQGQETQYF. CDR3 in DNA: TGTGCCAGCAGCCACGGTGGGCAGGGCCAAGAGACCCAGTACTTC.

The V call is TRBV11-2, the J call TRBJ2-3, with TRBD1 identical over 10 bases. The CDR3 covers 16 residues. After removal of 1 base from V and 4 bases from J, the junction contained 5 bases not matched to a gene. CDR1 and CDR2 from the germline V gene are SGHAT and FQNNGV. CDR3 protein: CASSLGQGAFADTQYF. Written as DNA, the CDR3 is TGTGCCAGCAGCTTAGGACAGGGGGCTTTCGCAGATACGCAGTATTTT.

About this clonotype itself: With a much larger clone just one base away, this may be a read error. The CDR3 sequence: CVSSEGAYGNTIYF. In nucleotides, the CDR3 is TGTGTCAGCAGCGAGGGGGCATATGGAAACACCATATATTTT. The chain links TRBV6-5 to TRBJ1-3; TRBD1 matches at 7 bases. CDR3 length: 14 residues. CDR1 and CDR2 (germline): MNHEY, SVGAGI.

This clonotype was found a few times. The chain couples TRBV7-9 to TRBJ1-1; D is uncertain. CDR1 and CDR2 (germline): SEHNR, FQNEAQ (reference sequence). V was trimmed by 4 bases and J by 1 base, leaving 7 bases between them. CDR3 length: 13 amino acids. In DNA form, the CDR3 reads TGTGCCAGCAGCTCCCAGCAGAACACTGAAGCTTTCTTT. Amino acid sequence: CASSSQQNTEAFF.

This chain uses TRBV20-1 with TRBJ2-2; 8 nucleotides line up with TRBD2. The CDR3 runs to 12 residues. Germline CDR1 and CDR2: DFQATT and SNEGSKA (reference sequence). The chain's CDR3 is CRFVAGNGELFF. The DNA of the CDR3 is TGCAGATTCGTAGCGGGAAACGGGGAGCTGTTTTTT.

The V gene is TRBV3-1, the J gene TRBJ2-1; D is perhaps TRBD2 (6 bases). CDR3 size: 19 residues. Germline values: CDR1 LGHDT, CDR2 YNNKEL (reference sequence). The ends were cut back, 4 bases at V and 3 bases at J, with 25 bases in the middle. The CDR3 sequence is CASSPYKFTSFLRYNEQFF. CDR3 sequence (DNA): TGTGCCAGCAGCCCATACAAGTTCACTAGCTTCCTCCGCTACAATGAGCAGTTCTTC.

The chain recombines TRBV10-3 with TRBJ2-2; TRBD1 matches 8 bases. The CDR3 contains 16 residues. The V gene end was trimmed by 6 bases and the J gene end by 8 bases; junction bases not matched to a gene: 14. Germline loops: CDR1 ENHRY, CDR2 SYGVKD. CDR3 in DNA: TGTGCCATCAGGACCGGGACAGGTCCCGAGGCGGGGGAGCTGTTTTTT. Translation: CAIRTGTGPEAGELFF.

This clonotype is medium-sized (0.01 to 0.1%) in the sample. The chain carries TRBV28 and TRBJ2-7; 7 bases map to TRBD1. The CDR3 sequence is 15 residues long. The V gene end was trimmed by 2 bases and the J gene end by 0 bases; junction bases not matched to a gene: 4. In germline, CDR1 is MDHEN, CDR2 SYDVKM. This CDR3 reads CASSLAAGGSYEQYF. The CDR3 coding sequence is TGTGCCAGCAGTTTAGCAGCAGGGGGCTCCTACGAGCAGTACTTC.

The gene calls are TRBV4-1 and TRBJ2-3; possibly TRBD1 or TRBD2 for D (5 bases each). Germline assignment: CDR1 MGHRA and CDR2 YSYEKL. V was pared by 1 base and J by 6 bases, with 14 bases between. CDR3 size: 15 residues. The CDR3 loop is CASSQVPQGVDTQYF. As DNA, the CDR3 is TGCGCCAGCAGCCAAGTCCCTCAGGGAGTTGATACGCAGTATTTT.

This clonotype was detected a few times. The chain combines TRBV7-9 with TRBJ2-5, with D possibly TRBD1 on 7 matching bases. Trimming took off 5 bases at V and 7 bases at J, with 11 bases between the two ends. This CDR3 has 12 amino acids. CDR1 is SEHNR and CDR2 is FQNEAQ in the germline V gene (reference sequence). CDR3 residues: CASSQGGGTQYF. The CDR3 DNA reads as TGTGCCAGCAGCCAGGGGGGAGGGACCCAGTACTTC.

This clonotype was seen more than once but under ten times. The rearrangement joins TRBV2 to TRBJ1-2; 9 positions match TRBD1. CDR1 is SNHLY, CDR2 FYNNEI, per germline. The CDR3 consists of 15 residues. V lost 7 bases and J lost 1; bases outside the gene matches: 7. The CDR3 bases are TGTGCCAGCACAGGGGCGGGACAGGGTAACTATGGCTACACCTTC. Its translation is CASTGAGQGNYGYTF.

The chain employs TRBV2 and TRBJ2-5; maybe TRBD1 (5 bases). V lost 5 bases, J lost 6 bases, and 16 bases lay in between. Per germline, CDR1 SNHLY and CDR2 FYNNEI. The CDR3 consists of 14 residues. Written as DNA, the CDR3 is TGTGCCAGCAGTATGAACAGGAATCAGCAGACCCAGTACTTC. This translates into CASSMNRNQQTQYF.

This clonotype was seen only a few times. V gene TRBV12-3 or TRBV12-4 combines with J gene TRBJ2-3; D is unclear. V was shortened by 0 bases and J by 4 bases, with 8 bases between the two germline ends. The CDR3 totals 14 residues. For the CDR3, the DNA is TGTGCCAGCAGTTTAGCAGGGTTTGCAGATACGCAGTATTTT. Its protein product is CASSLAGFADTQYF.

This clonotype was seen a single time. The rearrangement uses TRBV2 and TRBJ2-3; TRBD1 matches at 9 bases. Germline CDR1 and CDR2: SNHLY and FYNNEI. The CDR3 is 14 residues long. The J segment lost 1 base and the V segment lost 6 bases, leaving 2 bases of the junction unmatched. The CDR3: CASRRQGGTDTQYF. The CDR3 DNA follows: TGTGCCAGCAGACGACAGGGGGGCACAGATACGCAGTATTTT.

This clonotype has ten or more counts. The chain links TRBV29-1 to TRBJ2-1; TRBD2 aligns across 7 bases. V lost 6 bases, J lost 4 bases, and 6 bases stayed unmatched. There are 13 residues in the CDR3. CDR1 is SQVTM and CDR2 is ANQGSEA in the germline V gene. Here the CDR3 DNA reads TGCAGCGTGGGTACGGGAGGATACAATGAGCAGTTCTTC. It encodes CSVGTGGYNEQFF.

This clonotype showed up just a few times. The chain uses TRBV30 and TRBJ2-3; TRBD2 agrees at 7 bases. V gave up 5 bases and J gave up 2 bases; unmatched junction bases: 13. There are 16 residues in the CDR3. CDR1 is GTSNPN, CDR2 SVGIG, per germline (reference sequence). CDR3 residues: CAWAAGEGSPTDTQYF. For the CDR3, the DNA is TGTGCCTGGGCCGCGGGGGAGGGATCCCCCACAGATACGCAGTATTTT.

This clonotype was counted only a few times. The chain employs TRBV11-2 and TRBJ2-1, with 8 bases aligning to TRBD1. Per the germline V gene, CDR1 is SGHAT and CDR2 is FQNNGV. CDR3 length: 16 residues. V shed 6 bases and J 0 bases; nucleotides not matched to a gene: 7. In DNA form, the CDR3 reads TGTGCCAGCAGACGGAGGACAGGGAGCTCCTACAATGAGCAGTTCTTC. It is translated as CASRRRTGSSYNEQFF.

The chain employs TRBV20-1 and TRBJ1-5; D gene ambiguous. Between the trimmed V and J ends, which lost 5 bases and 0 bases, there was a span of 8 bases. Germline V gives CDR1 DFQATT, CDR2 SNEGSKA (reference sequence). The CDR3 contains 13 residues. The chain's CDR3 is CSARVDSNQPQHF. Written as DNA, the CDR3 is TGCAGTGCTCGAGTGGATAGCAATCAGCCCCAGCATTTT.

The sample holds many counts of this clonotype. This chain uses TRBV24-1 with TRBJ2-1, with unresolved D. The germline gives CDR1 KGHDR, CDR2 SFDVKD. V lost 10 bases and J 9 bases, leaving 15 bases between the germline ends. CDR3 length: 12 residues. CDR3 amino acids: CATRQQDSEQFF. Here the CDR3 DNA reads TGTGCCACTCGGCAACAAGATTCTGAGCAGTTCTTC.

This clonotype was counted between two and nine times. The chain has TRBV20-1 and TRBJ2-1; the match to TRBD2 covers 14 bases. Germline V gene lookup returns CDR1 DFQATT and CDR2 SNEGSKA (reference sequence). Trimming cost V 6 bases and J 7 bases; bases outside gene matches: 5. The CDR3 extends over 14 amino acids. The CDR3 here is CSATGTSGRNEQFF. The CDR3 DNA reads TGCAGTGCAACCGGGACTAGCGGGAGAAATGAGCAGTTCTTC.

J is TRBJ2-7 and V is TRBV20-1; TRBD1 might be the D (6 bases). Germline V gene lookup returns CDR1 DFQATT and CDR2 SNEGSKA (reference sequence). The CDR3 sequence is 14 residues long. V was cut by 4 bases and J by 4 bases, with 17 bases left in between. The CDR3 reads CSAKGRTDFYEQYF. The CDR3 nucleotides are TGCAGTGCTAAAGGGCGGACAGACTTTTACGAGCAGTACTTC.

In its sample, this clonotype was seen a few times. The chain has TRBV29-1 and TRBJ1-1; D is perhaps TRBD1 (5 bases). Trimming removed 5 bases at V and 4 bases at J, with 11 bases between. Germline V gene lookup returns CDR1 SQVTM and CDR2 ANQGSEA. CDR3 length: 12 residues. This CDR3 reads CSVQGDATEAFF. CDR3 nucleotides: TGCAGCGTTCAGGGTGACGCCACTGAAGCTTTCTTT.

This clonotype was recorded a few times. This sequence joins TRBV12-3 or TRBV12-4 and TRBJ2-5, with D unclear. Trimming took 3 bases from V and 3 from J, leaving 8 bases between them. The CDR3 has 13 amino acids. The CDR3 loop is CASSLGNEETQYF. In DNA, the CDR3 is TGTGCCAGCAGTTTGGGGAACGAAGAGACCCAGTACTTC.